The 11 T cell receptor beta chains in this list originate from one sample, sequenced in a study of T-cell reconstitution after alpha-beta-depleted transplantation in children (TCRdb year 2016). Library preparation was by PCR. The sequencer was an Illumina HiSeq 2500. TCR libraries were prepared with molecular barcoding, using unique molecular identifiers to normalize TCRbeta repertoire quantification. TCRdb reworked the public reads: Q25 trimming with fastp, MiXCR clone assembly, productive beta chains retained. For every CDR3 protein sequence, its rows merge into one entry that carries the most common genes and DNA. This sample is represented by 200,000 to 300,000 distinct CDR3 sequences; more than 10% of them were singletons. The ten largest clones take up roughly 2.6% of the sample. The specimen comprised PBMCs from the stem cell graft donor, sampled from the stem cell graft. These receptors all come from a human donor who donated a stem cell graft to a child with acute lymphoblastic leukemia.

The CDR3 nucleotides read TGTGCCTGGGGGAGGGCGGACGGGAGATACGCGCAGTATTTT. This encodes CAWGRADGRYAQYF. The chain couples TRBV30 to TRBJ2-3; 7 bases fit TRBD2. Germline-derived CDR1 and CDR2 are GTSNPN and SVGIG (reference sequence). Trimming removed 5 bases from V and 10 bases from J; junction bases left unmatched: 15. The CDR3 runs 14 residues.

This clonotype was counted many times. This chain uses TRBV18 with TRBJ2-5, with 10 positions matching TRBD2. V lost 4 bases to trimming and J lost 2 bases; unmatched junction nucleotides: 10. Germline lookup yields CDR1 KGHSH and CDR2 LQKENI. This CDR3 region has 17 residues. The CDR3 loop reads CASSLFGLAADQETQYF. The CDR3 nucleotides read TGTGCCAGCTCACTATTCGGACTAGCGGCTGATCAAGAGACCCAGTACTTC.

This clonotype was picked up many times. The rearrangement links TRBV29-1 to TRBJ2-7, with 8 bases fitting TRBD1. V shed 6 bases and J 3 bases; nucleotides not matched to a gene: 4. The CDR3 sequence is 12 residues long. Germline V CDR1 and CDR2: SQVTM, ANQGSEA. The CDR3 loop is CSVGQGRYEQYF. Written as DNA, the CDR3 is TGCAGCGTCGGACAGGGACGCTACGAGCAGTACTTC.

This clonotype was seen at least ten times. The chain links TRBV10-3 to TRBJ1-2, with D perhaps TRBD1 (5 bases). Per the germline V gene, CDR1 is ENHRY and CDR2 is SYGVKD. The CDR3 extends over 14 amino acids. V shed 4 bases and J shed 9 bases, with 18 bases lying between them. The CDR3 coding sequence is TGTGCCATCAGTGCCGGGACGGCTCTTAATCGCTACACCTTC. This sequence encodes CAISAGTALNRYTF.

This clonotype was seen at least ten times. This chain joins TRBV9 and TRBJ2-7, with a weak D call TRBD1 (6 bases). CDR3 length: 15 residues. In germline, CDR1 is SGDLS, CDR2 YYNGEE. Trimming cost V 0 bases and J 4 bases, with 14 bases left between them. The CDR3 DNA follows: TGTGCCAGCAGCGTAGCCGGCCAGGGGTTGTACGAGCAGTACTTC. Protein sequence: CASSVAGQGLYEQYF.

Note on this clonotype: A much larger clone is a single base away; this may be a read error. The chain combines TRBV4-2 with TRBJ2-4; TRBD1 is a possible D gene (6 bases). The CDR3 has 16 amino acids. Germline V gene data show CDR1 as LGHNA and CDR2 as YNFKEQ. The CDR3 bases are TGTGCCAGCAGCCAAAGTGGAGCAGGGGTTGAAAACAGTCAGTACTTC. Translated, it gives CASSQSGAGVENSQYF.

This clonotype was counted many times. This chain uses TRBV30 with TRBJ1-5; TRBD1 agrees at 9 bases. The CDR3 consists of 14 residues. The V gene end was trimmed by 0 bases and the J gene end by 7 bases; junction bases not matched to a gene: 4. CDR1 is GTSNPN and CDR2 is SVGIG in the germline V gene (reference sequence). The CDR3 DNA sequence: TGTGCCTGGAGTGTACAGGGGGCGAAACAGCCCCAGCATTTT. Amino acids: CAWSVQGAKQPQHF. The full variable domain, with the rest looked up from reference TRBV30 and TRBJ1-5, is SQTIHQWPATLVQPVGSPLSLECTVEGTSNPNLYWYRQAAGRGLQLLFYSVGIGQISSEVPQNLSASRPQDRQFILSSKKLLLSDSGFYLCAWSVQGAKQPQHFGDGTRLSIL.

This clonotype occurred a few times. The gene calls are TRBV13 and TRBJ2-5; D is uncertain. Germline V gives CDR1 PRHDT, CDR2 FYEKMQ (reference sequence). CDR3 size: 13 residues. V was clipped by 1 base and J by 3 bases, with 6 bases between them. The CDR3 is CASSLEREETQYF. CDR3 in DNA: TGTGCCAGCAGCTTAGAAAGAGAAGAGACCCAGTACTTC.

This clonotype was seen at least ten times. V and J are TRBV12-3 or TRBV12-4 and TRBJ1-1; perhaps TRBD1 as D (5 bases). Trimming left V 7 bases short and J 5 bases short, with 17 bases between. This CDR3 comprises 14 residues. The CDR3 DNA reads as TGTGCCAGCAAATGGGGCAGGGCGGGTACTGAAGCTTTCTTT. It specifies CASKWGRAGTEAFF.

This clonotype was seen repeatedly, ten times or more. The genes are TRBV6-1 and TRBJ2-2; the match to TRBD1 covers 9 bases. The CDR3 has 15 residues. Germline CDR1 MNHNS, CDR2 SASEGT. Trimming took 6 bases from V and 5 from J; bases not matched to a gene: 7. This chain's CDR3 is CASSSGTGWTGELFF. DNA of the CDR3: TGTGCCAGCAGCTCCGGGACAGGGTGGACCGGGGAGCTGTTTTTT.

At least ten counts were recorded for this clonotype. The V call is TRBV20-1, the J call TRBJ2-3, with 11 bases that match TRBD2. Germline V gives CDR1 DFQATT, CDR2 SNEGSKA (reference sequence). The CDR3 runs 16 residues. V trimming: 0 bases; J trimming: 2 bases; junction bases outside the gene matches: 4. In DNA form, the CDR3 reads TGCAGTGCTAGAGATCGACTAGCGGGGACCACAGATACGCAGTATTTT. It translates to CSARDRLAGTTDTQYF.